These 22 T cell receptor beta chains were sequenced from one sample in a study of blood T cells in healthy people across ages. Next came a second PCR, run for about 7 to 12 cycles, which used a sample-barcoded 5' primer along with a J-beta primer mix. TCRdb processed the 5' RACE reads anew with MiXCR; each CDR3 protein has one entry. The data contain 1.5 million to 2 million distinct CDR3 sequences, about two fifths of them seen just once; the ten biggest clones take up roughly 23%. Sequences were obtained from blood. Receptors were obtained from a human donor in good health.

This clonotype was observed a few times. V gene TRBV6-6 combines with J gene TRBJ2-7; D possibly corresponds to TRBD2 (6 bases). Trimming took off 6 bases at V and 2 bases at J, with 11 bases between the two ends. The CDR3 totals 13 residues. CDR1 and CDR2 from the germline V gene are MNHNY and SVGAGI (reference sequence). The CDR3 spells CASSRDLTYEQYF. The DNA of the CDR3 is TGTGCCAGCAGCCGGGACTTGACCTACGAGCAGTACTTC.

Comments on this clonotype: A much larger clone is a single base away; this may be a read error. This sequence joins TRBV29-1 and TRBJ2-5; possible D gene TRBD2, 7 bases. Germline lookup yields CDR1 SQVTM and CDR2 ANQGSEA. The length of the CDR3 is 12 residues. The CDR3 DNA follows: TGCGGCGTTGTACAGGGAGGGGAGACCCAGTACTTC. This gives the protein CGVVQGGETQYF.

V gene TRBV4-1 combines with J gene TRBJ2-7; 10 nucleotides align to TRBD1. J gave up 5 bases and V 6 bases, and 10 bases lay outside the gene matches. The CDR3 spans 15 residues. Germline V gives CDR1 MGHRA, CDR2 YSYEKL. CDR3 sequence reads: CASRTTGTGVHEQYF. The CDR3 DNA follows: TGCGCCAGCAGGACGACCGGGACAGGGGTCCACGAGCAGTACTTC.

The chain uses TRBV4-3 and TRBJ1-6; D might be TRBD1 (6 bases). Germline CDR1 and CDR2: LGHNA and YSLEER. This CDR3 region has 15 residues. The V and J ends lost 0 bases and 8 bases respectively, with 11 bases between them. CDR3 in amino acids: CASSQDRQEDSPLHF. DNA of the CDR3: TGCGCCAGCAGCCAAGATCGACAGGAAGATTCACCCCTCCACTTT.

The rearrangement joins TRBV20-1 to TRBJ1-5; TRBD1 is a possible D gene (5 bases). The CDR3 runs to 13 residues. V lost 5 bases and J 4 bases, leaving 12 bases between the germline ends. Per germline, CDR1 DFQATT and CDR2 SNEGSKA (reference sequence). CDR3 in DNA: TGCAGTGCTGGGGACCAGATAAATCAGCCCCAGCATTTT. Amino acid sequence: CSAGDQINQPQHF.

The genes are TRBV28 and TRBJ1-2; D is unresolved. This CDR3 has 15 residues. V gave up 0 bases and J gave up 1 base, with 9 bases separating them. CDR1 is MDHEN, CDR2 SYDVKM, per germline. The CDR3 is CASSLWVDDNYGYTF. Written as DNA, the CDR3 is TGTGCCAGCAGTTTATGGGTGGACGATAACTATGGCTACACCTTC.

This chain joins TRBV29-1 and TRBJ1-2; weak D call: TRBD1 (6 bases). The CDR3 totals 12 residues. Between the trimmed V and J ends, which lost 2 bases and 8 bases, there was a span of 12 bases. Germline assignment: CDR1 SQVTM and CDR2 ANQGSEA. In nucleotides, the CDR3 is TGCAGCGTTGAAATCACAGGGTTGGGCTACACCTTC. Its protein is CSVEITGLGYTF.

The chain joins TRBV7-6 to TRBJ2-7; 9 bases line up with TRBD1. V lost 3 bases to trimming and J lost 6 bases; unmatched junction nucleotides: 9. Per germline, CDR1 SGHVS and CDR2 FNYEAQ. This CDR3 contains 15 residues. The CDR3 DNA follows: TGTGCCAGCAGCTTCTACTCCGGGACAGGGCGCGAGCAGTACTTC. Protein product: CASSFYSGTGREQYF. Supplemented by reference TRBV7-6 and TRBJ2-7, the full variable domain reads GAGVSQSPRYKVTKRGQDVALRCDPISGHVSLYWYRQALGQGPEFLTYFNYEAQQDKSGLPNDRFSAERPEGSISTLTIQRTEQRDSAMYRCASSFYSGTGREQYFGPGTRLTVT.

The V call is TRBV2, the J call TRBJ2-7; D call uncertain. The germline gives CDR1 SNHLY, CDR2 FYNNEI. CDR3 length: 12 amino acids. Trimming took 1 base from V and 5 from J, leaving 6 bases between them. CDR3 nucleotides: TGTGCCAGCAGTGAAGGGGGTAACGAGCAGTACTTC. It specifies CASSEGGNEQYF.

The chain joins TRBV4-2 to TRBJ1-2; 7 nucleotides align to TRBD1. Germline V gives CDR1 LGHNA, CDR2 YNFKEQ. The CDR3 is 15 amino acids. The trim removed 0 bases at V and 6 bases at J, leaving 7 bases unmatched. The CDR3 protein is CASSQETGRRDGYTF. In nucleotides, the CDR3 is TGTGCCAGCAGCCAAGAGACAGGGAGGAGGGATGGCTACACCTTC.

On this clonotype itself: One end of the junction varies from germline; a read error may be responsible. The J gene is TRBJ2-1, the V gene TRBV7-8; D is tentatively TRBD1 or TRBD2 (5 bases each). The J call is doubtful: the DNA matches TRBJ2-7 better. The CDR3 runs 15 residues. In germline, CDR1 is SGHVS, CDR2 FQNEAQ. CDR3 region: CASSFSGTLSCEQYF. As DNA, the CDR3 is TGTGCCAGCAGTTTTTCCGGGACCCTCTCCTGCGAGCAGTACTTC.

V and J are TRBV3-1 and TRBJ2-7, with D unresolved. Germline V gene sequence: CDR1 LGHDT, CDR2 YNNKEL (reference sequence). With 3 bases removed from V and 2 bases from J, the gap between germline ends came to 8 bases. The CDR3 totals 13 residues. Here the CDR3 DNA reads TGTGCCAGCAGCCAGTCGGAACCCTACGAGCAGTACTTC. This encodes CASSQSEPYEQYF.

V gene TRBV7-2 combines with J gene TRBJ2-3, with D possibly TRBD1 on 5 matching bases. The CDR3 runs 15 residues. Trimming removed 4 bases at V and 0 bases at J, with 11 bases between. CDR1 is SGHTA and CDR2 is FQGNSA in the germline V gene. CDR3 protein: CASSSWPGSTDTQYF. The CDR3 nucleotides are TGTGCCAGCAGCTCCTGGCCAGGGAGCACAGATACGCAGTATTTT.

This clonotype was observed a few times. The CDR3 spells CATSRSRDRDENEQFF. The CDR3 DNA reads as TGTGCCACCAGCAGATCGAGGGACAGGGATGAAAATGAGCAGTTCTTC. The chain links TRBV15 to TRBJ2-1; 9 nucleotides agree with TRBD1. Germline CDR1 is LNHNV and CDR2 is YYDKDF (reference sequence). This CDR3 is 16 amino acids long. J was trimmed by 7 bases and V by 2 bases; bases with no gene match: 9.

This clonotype turned up a few times. The rearrangement uses TRBV20-1 and TRBJ2-3; 7 bases fit TRBD1. V lost 3 bases and J lost 2; bases outside the gene matches: 11. Germline V CDR1 and CDR2: DFQATT, SNEGSKA (reference sequence). The CDR3 is made up of 16 amino acids. CDR3: CSASATGAMYTDTQYF. Written as DNA, the CDR3 is TGCAGTGCTAGTGCCACAGGGGCTATGTACACAGATACGCAGTATTTT.

This clonotype was detected many times. The chain joins TRBV9 to TRBJ1-2, with D perhaps TRBD1 (5 bases). The V end was cut by 4 bases, the J end by 4 bases, with 23 bases between. The germline CDR1 and CDR2 sequences are SGDLS and YYNGEE. This CDR3 is 17 amino acids long. CDR3 coding DNA: TGTGCCAGCAGCTTCGGTGGGACCTCCAGGGCCGGCTATGGCTACACCTTC. Its protein is CASSFGGTSRAGYGYTF.

This clonotype turned up a few times. The chain joins TRBV5-6 to TRBJ2-1, with a weak D call TRBD1 (5 bases). V was trimmed by 4 bases and J by 4 bases, leaving 15 bases between them. Germline CDR1 reads SGHDT; CDR2 reads YYEEEE. The CDR3 sequence is 15 residues long. The CDR3 loop reads CASSLLQTAYNEQFF. The CDR3 DNA follows: TGTGCCAGCAGCCTTCTCCAGACAGCATACAATGAGCAGTTCTTC.

This clonotype was counted at least ten times. This sequence joins TRBV20-1 and TRBJ1-1, with 7 bases aligning to TRBD1. With V trimmed by 8 bases and J by 8 bases, 11 bases remained unmatched. Germline V gene lookup returns CDR1 DFQATT and CDR2 SNEGSKA (reference sequence). CDR3 size: 12 residues. CDR3: CSPLRDSAEAFF. The DNA for the CDR3 is TGCAGTCCCTTAAGGGACAGCGCGGAAGCTTTCTTT.

The V and J genes are TRBV11-3 and TRBJ2-3; TRBD2 is a possible D gene (5 bases). Deletions cut 8 bases from V and 6 bases from J, with 15 bases between. The CDR3 consists of 13 residues. CDR1 SGHNT and CDR2 YENEEA come from the germline V gene. CDR3 DNA sequence: TGTGCCAGCTCACACCCGGAGGTGGATACGCAGTATTTT. Protein: CASSHPEVDTQYF.

This clonotype was recorded a few times. The chain uses TRBV20-1 and TRBJ2-5; 9 nucleotides match TRBD2. Germline CDR1 and CDR2: DFQATT and SNEGSKA (reference sequence). The CDR3 is made up of 15 amino acids. V shed 3 bases, J shed 1 base, and the junction held 6 bases outside the gene matches. The CDR3 here is CSASTTSGLQETQYF. CDR3 DNA sequence: TGCAGTGCTAGTACGACTAGCGGTCTCCAAGAGACCCAGTACTTC.

V and J are TRBV9 and TRBJ1-2; D gene unclear. The CDR3 contains 15 residues. V gave up 2 bases and J gave up 0 bases, with 11 bases separating them. CDR1 is SGDLS, CDR2 YYNGEE, per germline. The CDR3, as DNA: TGTGCCAGCAGCGTGGCTTCAGGCCCTAACTATGGCTACACCTTC. Translated: CASSVASGPNYGYTF.

The rearrangement joins TRBV7-2 to TRBJ1-5; TRBD1 agrees at 7 bases. Trimming took 5 bases from V and 3 from J; bases not matched to a gene: 7. Germline CDR1 reads SGHTA; CDR2 reads FQGNSA. The length of the CDR3 is 15 residues. The CDR3 DNA is TGTGCCAGCAGCCTAGAGACAGGGTACAATCAGCCCCAGCATTTT. Residues: CASSLETGYNQPQHF.